The subject of this entry is one TCR beta chain. This record belongs to a study of cytomegalovirus exposure and HLA in healthy donors. Study context: Across a few hundred genotyped donors, 81% landed in the Caucasian-associated ancestry cluster.

The PCR contained 60 Vbeta and 13 Jbeta primers. The repertoire was sequenced with immunoSEQ multiplex PCR; TCRdb's copy has only in-frame clones and lacks some. The repertoire holds tens of thousands of clones, with 80% to 90% as singletons. Healthy bone marrow donors made up the donor group. Donors were nominally healthy when sampled, though unrecorded immune exposures were likely. This CDR3 contains 16 residues. The germline V gene encodes CDR1 KGHSH and CDR2 LQKENI. The V gene end was trimmed by 6 bases and the J gene end by 4 bases; junction bases not matched to a gene: 10. Sequencing input: PBMCs. The V and J genes are TRBV18 and TRBJ1-1; TRBD1 matches at 11 bases. The TCR was taken from a woman younger than 45 in good health and CMV-seropositive. The CDR3 reads CASSLGTGGDSTEAFF. The DNA of the CDR3 is TGTGCCAGCTCCCTCGGGACAGGGGGTGATAGCACTGAAGCTTTCTTT.